This T cell receptor (beta chain) originates from a study of blood T cell repertoires in COVID-19. Across the whole study: The samples span acute and convalescent COVID-19 from the United States, Italy and Spain.

CDR3 length equals 13 residues. Germline V gene sequence: CDR1 LNHNV, CDR2 YYDKDF (reference sequence). V was cut by 8 bases and J by 8 bases, with 15 bases left in between. Sequencing used immunoSEQ multiplex PCR; TCRdb keeps in-frame clones, though not all of them. The sample holds about 180,000 clones; roughly 89% are singletons and the top ten take about 2.2%. Adults between about 18 and 89 years of age took part from 20 to 25 US areas. The gene calls are TRBV15 and TRBJ1-4; tentatively, D is TRBD1 (5 bases). The receptor was isolated from a woman between 35 and 50 years old with acute COVID-19. The sequenced sample was PBMCs or T cells enriched from blood (not recorded which). The CDR3 DNA follows: TGTGCCACCGGAGGGGACCTGGGGGAAAAACTGTTTTTT. Translating gives CATGGDLGEKLFF.